This TCR beta chain originates from a study of blood T cell repertoires in COVID-19. As for the study in general: Both acute and convalescent COVID-19 samples were obtained from the United States, Italy and Spain. T cells, B-cell-depleted T cells, or PBMCs supplied cDNA or gDNA.

In the original analysis: Reference gene primer amplification in the assay estimated nucleated cell counts. Clones were read by immunoSEQ multiplex PCR, and TCRdb kept only the in-frame ones, dropping some. Clone size and V and J calls were adopted from that table, with D and trimming inferred from the DNA. Of roughly 230,000 clones listed, 89% are singletons. Input material: peripheral blood. The clonotype originates from a woman aged 35 to 49 who had recovered from COVID-19.

The CDR3 bases are TGTGCCTGGATCCGACTCCCCCAGTACTATGGCTACACCTTC. It codes for CAWIRLPQYYGYTF. The chain couples TRBV30 to TRBJ1-2; D gene unclear. The CDR3 has 14 amino acids. Germline CDR1 GTSNPN, CDR2 SVGIG (reference sequence). V was trimmed by 4 bases and J by 3 bases, leaving 15 bases between them.